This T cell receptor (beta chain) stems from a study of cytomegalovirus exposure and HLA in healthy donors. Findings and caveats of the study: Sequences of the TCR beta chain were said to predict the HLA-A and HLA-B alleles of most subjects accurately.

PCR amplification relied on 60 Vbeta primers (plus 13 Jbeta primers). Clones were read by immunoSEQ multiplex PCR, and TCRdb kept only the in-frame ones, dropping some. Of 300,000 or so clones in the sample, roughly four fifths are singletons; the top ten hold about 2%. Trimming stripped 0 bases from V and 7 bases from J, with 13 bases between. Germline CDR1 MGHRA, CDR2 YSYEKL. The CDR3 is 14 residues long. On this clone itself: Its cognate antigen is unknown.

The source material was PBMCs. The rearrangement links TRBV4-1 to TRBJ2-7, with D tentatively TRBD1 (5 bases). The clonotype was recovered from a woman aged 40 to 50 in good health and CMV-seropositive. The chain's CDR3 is CASSQDEAGKEQYF. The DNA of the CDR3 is TGCGCCAGCAGCCAAGATGAGGCAGGGAAAGAGCAGTACTTC.